This T cell receptor (beta chain) was identified during a study of lymphopenia after photon versus proton radiotherapy (dated by TCRdb to between 2018 and 2020). Looking at the study overall: Photon and proton radiation therapy were compared by the study for their immunological effects in patients with gastrointestinal tumors who developed high-grade lymphopenia. The 20 patients in the cohort had gastrointestinal tumors, were treated with either photon or proton therapy, and subsequently developed lymphopenia. The goal of the study was to describe how the two radiation modalities differ in their effects on the immune system. Results and caveats for the whole study, not just this receptor: The authors looked at the survival association only in patients who died, and they framed better survival with proton therapy as a possibility rather than a demonstrated result. During treatment, patients who received proton therapy stayed relatively stable, whereas patients who received photon therapy lost naive T cells and TCR diversity and gained effector/memory populations. Across the cohort, among patients who died, a greater drop in TCR diversity after the nadir was inversely correlated with overall survival time. Once the lymphocyte count had reached its nadir, the repertoires of photon-treated patients showed oligoclonal expansion, particularly of CD8+ Temra cells, and this expansion drove the decline in diversity.

V is cut by 4 bases and J by 6 bases, and the space between the germline ends is 16 bases. In the germline V gene, CDR1 corresponds to SGHTA and CDR2 to FQGTGA. Measured from the cysteine to the phenylalanine, the CDR3 is 15 residues long. Only CDR3 DNA remains: 45 bases, in frame from the first base. This clone showed up just once. The target of this receptor is not known. Base qualities are missing; no much larger clone stands one base away. Receptor libraries were prepared by the immunoSEQ multiplex PCR assay. T cell repertoires were profiled with deep sequencing of rearranged TCR beta loci together with multiparametric flow cytometry. The immuneACCESS repertoire file appears here via TCRdb, limited to in-frame rearrangements. These files lack a portion of the clones; in checked studies, under half of the deficit traces to unresolved V genes, and the cause of the others is not known. Across this sample there are about 49,000 clones, with about four fifths seen only once. The ten largest clones add up to over 25% of the sample.

The sequences come from peripheral blood, collected from a patient treated with photon-based radiotherapy. The clonotype was recovered from a man in his fifties with gastric cancer. The rearrangement combines TRBV7-3 with TRBJ2-1, with the D gene possibly TRBD1 or TRBD2, each one fitting 7 bases. The CDR3 protein sequence reads: CASSSTGDYLNEQFF. The DNA sequence reads TGTGCCAGCAGCTCTACAGGGGACTATCTCAATGAGCAGTTCTTC.